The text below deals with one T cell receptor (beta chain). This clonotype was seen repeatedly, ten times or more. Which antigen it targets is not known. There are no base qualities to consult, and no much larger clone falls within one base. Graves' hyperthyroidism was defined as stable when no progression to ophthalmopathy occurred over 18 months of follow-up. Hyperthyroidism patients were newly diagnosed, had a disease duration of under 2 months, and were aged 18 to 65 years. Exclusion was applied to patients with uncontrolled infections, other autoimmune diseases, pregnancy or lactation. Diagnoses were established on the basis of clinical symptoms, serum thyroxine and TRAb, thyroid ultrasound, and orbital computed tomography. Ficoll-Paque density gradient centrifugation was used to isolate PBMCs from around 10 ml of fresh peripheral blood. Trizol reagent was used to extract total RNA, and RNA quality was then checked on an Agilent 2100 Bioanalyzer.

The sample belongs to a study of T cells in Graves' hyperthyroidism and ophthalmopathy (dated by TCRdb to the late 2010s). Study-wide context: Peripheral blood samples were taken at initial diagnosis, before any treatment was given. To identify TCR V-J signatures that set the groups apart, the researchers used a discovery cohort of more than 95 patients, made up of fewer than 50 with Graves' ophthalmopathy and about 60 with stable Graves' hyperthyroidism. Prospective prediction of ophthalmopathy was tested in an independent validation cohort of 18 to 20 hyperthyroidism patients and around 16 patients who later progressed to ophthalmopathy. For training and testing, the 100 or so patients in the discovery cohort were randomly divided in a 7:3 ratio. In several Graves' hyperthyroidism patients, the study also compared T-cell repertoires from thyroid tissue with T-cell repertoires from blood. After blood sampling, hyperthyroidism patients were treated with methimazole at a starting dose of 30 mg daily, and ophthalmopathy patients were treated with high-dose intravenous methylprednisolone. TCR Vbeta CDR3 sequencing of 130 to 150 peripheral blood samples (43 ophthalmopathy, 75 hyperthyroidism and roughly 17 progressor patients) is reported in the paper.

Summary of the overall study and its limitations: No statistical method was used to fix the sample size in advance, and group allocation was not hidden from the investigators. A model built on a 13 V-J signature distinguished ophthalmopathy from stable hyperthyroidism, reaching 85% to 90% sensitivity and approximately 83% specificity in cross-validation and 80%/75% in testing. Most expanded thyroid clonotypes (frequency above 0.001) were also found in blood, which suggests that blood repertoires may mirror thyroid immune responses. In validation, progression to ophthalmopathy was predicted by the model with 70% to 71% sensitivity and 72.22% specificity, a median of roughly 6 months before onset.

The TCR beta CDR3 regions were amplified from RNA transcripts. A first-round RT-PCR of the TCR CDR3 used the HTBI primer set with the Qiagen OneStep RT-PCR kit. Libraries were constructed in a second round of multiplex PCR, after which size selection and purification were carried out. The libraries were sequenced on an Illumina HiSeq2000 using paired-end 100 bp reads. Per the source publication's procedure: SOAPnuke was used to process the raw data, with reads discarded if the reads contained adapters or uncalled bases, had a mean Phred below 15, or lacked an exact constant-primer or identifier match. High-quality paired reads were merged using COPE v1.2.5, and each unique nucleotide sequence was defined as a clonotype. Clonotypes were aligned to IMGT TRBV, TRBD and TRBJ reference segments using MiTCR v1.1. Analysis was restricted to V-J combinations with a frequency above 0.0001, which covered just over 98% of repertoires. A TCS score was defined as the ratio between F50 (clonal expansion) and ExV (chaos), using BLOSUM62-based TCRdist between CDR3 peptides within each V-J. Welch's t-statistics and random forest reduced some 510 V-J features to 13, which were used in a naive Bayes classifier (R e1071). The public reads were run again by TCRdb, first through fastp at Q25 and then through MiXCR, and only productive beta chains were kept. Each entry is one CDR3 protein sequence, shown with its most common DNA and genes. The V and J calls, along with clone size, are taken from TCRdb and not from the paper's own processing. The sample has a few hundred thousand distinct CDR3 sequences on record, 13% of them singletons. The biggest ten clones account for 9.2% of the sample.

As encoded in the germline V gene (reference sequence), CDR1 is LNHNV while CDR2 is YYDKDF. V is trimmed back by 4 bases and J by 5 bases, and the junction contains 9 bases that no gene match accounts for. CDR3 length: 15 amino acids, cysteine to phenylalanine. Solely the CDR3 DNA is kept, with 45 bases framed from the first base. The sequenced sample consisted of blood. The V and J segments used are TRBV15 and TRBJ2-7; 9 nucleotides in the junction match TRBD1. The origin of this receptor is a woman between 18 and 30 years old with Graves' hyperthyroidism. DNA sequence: TGTGCCACCAGCAAAAAACAGGGGGCTGTCAACGAGCAGTACTTC. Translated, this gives CATSKKQGAVNEQYF.